This T cell receptor beta chain was profiled in a study of T-cell reconstitution after alpha-beta-depleted transplantation in children. Findings and limits, study-wide: Surviving thymic progenitors and recipient T cells were the source of high TCRbeta diversity at day 60 in some patients. Diversity and T-cell counts at one year after transplant derived mostly from new T cells. Reportedly, alpha-beta T cells present about two months post-transplant originated from several hundred expanded clones of graft origin.

Preparation of the TCRbeta library used unique molecular identifiers. From the PCR reads, TCRdb called clonotypes with MiXCR, one entry per CDR3 protein. Among fewer than 400,000 distinct CDR3 sequences listed, approximately 23% were seen once. Germline V gives CDR1 MNHEY, CDR2 SMNVEV (reference sequence). CDR3 length: 17 residues. J was trimmed by 3 bases and V by 0 bases; bases with no gene match: 9. Remarks on this clonotype: Its target is not known.

The chain is built from TRBV27 and TRBJ2-3, with 7 nucleotides matching TRBD2. The source material was PBMCs, mostly from graft donor cells, sampled 180 days after TCRalphabeta/CD19-depleted stem cell transplant. This clonotype originated in a male patient between 5 and 17 years old who had a stem cell transplant for acute lymphoblastic leukemia, so the T cells may come from the graft donor. CDR3 DNA sequence: TGTGCCAGCAGTTTATCGATAGGCGGGAGTCTAACAGATACGCAGTATTTT. This translates into CASSLSIGGSLTDTQYF.